This entry describes one TCR beta chain. Antigen specificity is unknown. Generated by immunoSEQ multiplex PCR, the TCRdb table keeps only in-frame clones and is missing some. The table includes some 43,000 clones, over 75% detected once. The sample comes from a study of CD4 T cells in relation to SARS-CoV-2 and coronaviruses. Looked up from germline, CDR1 is MDHEN and CDR2 is SYDVKM. Germline trimming cut 6 bases from V and 2 bases from J; bases unmatched to any gene: 1. The CDR3 has 12 residues. This chain joins TRBV28 and TRBJ2-7; 7 bases are shared with TRBD2. The TCR comes from an adult with COVID-19. The sequencing input was naive CD4+ T cells from PBMCs, cultured in vitro. Described subset: naive CD4+ T cells isolated by negative enrichment. CDR3 sequence (DNA): TGTGCCAGCAGGAGCGGGACCTACGAGCAGTACTTC. This encodes CASRSGTYEQYF.